The subject of this entry is one T cell receptor (beta chain). Its recognized antigen is unknown. The input lacks base qualities; no much larger clone sits a single base away. This entry belongs to a study of OX40 agonist ivuxolimab in advanced cancers. For context, the study as a whole: Ivuxolimab, which targeted the costimulatory receptor OX40 (CD134), was an agonistic, fully human IgG2 monoclonal antibody. Intravenous ivuxolimab was administered to patients every 2 weeks at six dose levels: 0.01, 0.1, 0.3, 1.5, 3 and 10 mg/kg. Of the 50 to 55 patients in dose escalation, 19 had hepatocellular carcinoma, about 15 had melanoma, 9 had renal cell carcinoma and 9 had head and neck cancer. In the dose-escalation cohort, more than 75% of patients were male, and the mean age was around 60 years, with a range of roughly 20 to 79. Prior anti-PD-1, anti-PD-L1 or anti-CTLA-4 therapy was permitted, and checkpoint inhibitors had been received by about 44% of dose-escalation patients. Partial responses were achieved by three dose-escalation patients, of whom one had hepatocellular carcinoma and two had cutaneous melanoma. Peripheral TCRbeta sequencing aimed to test whether ivuxolimab altered TCR sequence diversity and caused clonal T-cell expansion. The paper describes the monotherapy dose-escalation part (N of about 54 patients) of the phase I trial of ivuxolimab.

Including the terminal cysteine and phenylalanine, the CDR3 comprises 15 residues. The DNA shown is the 45-base CDR3, in frame from base 1. V is pruned by 5 bases and J by 4 bases, leaving 7 bases of the junction without a gene match. For CDR1 and CDR2, the germline V gene lists SGHNT and YENEEA. To sequence the TCRbeta CDR3 region, genomic DNA was isolated from the sorted cells. The immunoSEQ Assay was used for sequencing of TCRbeta CDR3 regions. Not all clones reach the TCRdb copy of this immuneACCESS table, which keeps in-frame sequences only. Checked studies attribute under half of the gap to unresolved V genes and leave the rest unexplained. Across this sample there are roughly 70,000 clones, with 85% seen only once. In total, the top ten clones hold about 0.83% of the sample. Patients with autoimmune disease history or receiving systemic immunosuppression were excluded from the trial. In every dose cohort, peripheral blood was drawn for TCR sequencing at baseline, cycle 4 day 1, and cycle 7 day 1. The samples were drawn from a first-in-human, open-label, multicenter phase I dose-escalation trial of ivuxolimab. Adults with locally advanced or metastatic melanoma, renal cell carcinoma, hepatocellular carcinoma or head and neck squamous cell carcinoma were enrolled in the trial. Before TCR sequencing, CD4+ T cells and CD8+ T cells were sorted from peripheral blood as separate populations.

Overall study results and their limits: Low levels of normalized T-cell clonal expansion were also seen in some patients who did not respond. The antigen specificity of the peripheral T cells that underwent clonal expansion was not determined. In partial responders in the 0.1-3.0 mg/kg groups, normalized peripheral clonal expansion was found to be among the lowest, especially among CD8+ T cells. At doses from 0.1 to 3.0 mg/kg, clonal expansion was seen in both CD4+ and CD8+ blood T cells between baseline and week 6. After ivuxolimab, expanded clones were on average more numerous among CD8+ T cells than among CD4+ T cells.

The clonotype originates from an adult with an advanced solid tumor such as melanoma, head and neck, liver or kidney cancer. Specimen: CD4+ or CD8+ T cells sorted from blood, collected in a trial of the OX40 agonist ivuxolimab. The V gene is TRBV11-3 and the J gene is TRBJ2-7; 11 bases in the junction line up with TRBD1. The CDR3 has the sequence CASSGTGTGGYEQYF. The sequence in DNA is TGTGCCAGCAGCGGGACCGGGACAGGGGGGTACGAGCAGTACTTC.